This T cell receptor beta chain was captured by sequencing in a study of early T cells in non-severe SARS-CoV-2 infection. Whole-study results and caveats: Matching against VDJdb likely underestimated virus-specific expansions, favoring anti-spike CD8.

As regards this clonotype: What it binds is unknown.

Individually, cDNA molecules had unique molecular identifiers attached to them. TCRdb reprocessed the 5' RACE reads via MiXCR and lists one record per CDR3 protein. The sample lists more than 95,000 distinct CDR3 sequences, about 15% occurring once. CDR3 size: 12 residues. Trimming took off 3 bases at V and 11 bases at J, with 13 bases between the two ends. The chain is built from TRBV12-3 or TRBV12-4 and TRBJ1-1, with D hard to call. The source of this sequence is an adult who was a healthcare worker with PCR-confirmed SARS-CoV-2 infection or an uninfected control (not recorded which). Material: whole blood. In DNA form, the CDR3 reads TGTGCCAGCAGTTTGGCCCCACTCGGGGCTTTCTTT. It specifies CASSLAPLGAFF.